The clone carrying this T cell receptor beta chain was found a few times. Clones were sequenced by immunoSEQ multiplex PCR, and TCRdb holds only the in-frame ones, with some missing. This table holds about 90,000 clones, roughly 81% found once. The V gene end was trimmed by 5 bases and the J gene end by 1 base; junction bases not matched to a gene: 3. The CDR3 has 15 amino acids. Looked up from germline, CDR1 is LNHDA and CDR2 is SQIVND (reference sequence). The data originate from a study of CD8 T cell repertoires and HIV-1 epitope variants. Across the study: Epitopes were three Gag families plus Nef HW9 and YT9.

The TCR was taken from a male donor with HIV. The rearrangement links TRBV19 to TRBJ1-5; TRBD1 aligns across 9 bases. The source material was uncultured baseline CD8+ T cells from peripheral blood mononuclear cells (PBMCs). Here the CDR3 reads CASSVGTGSNQPQHF. The CDR3 DNA reads TGTGCCAGTAGTGTCGGGACAGGGAGCAATCAGCCCCAGCATTTT.